The 3 T cell receptor beta chains below were found in one sample sequenced in a study of shared clonotypes between healthy human individuals. The repertoire was sequenced with immunoSEQ multiplex PCR; TCRdb's copy has only in-frame clones and lacks some. Among more than 2 million clones listed, roughly 94% were seen once. The sequenced sample was naive CD4+ T cells sorted from blood. Subset reported: CD45RA+ positively selected. The receptor set was obtained from a man younger than 35 in good health.

This clone appeared once. This chain uses TRBV18 with TRBJ1-1; the D is unclear. There are 13 residues in the CDR3. V was pared by 8 bases and J by 1 base, with 11 bases between. Germline assignment: CDR1 KGHSH and CDR2 LQKENI. The CDR3 protein is CASHWLENTEAFF. The CDR3 nucleotides read TGTGCCAGCCACTGGTTAGAGAACACTGAAGCTTTCTTT.

CDR3 sequence reads: CASSKEGSSYEQYF. CDR3 nucleotide sequence: TGTGCCAGCAGCAAAGAAGGCAGCTCCTACGAGCAGTACTTC. J is TRBJ2-7 and V is TRBV21-1. TRBV21-1 is classified as a pseudogene. CDR3 size: 14 residues.

This CDR3 reads CASSIDSKQPQHF. As DNA, the CDR3 is TGTGCCAGTAGTATAGACTCGAAACAGCCCCAGCATTTT. This sequence joins TRBV19 and TRBJ1-5, with D unresolved. CDR3 length: 13 residues. CDR1 and CDR2 from the germline V gene are LNHDA and SQIVND (reference sequence). Trimming pared 0 bases from V and 7 bases from J, leaving 7 bases between.